Included here is one T cell receptor (beta chain) sequence, with context. This sample includes further DNA sequences coding for the same CDR3. Clones were sequenced by immunoSEQ multiplex PCR, and TCRdb holds only the in-frame ones, with some missing. The sample records fewer than 300,000 clones, 86% being singletons. This sample was taken from a study of blood T cell repertoires in COVID-19. Study-wide context: Researchers got acute and convalescent COVID-19 samples from the United States, Italy and Spain.

The CDR3 runs to 14 residues. Germline CDR1 SGHDT, CDR2 YYEEEE. Deletions cut 2 bases from V and 0 bases from J, with 9 bases between. The sequence came from a woman aged 25 to 39 with COVID-19, enrolled during active disease. The chain couples TRBV5-6 to TRBJ2-7, with TRBD2 as a possible D gene (6 bases). Specimen: peripheral blood. The CDR3 loop reads CASSLGDSSYEQYF. DNA for the CDR3: TGTGCCAGCAGCTTAGGGGACTCCTCCTACGAGCAGTACTTC. Drawing the rest from reference TRBV5-6 and TRBJ2-7, the complete variable domain is DAGVTQSPTHLIKTRGQQVTLRCSPKSGHDTVSWYQQALGQGPQFIFQYYEEEERQRGNFPDRFSGHQFPNYSSELNVNALLLGDSALYLCASSLGDSSYEQYFGPGTRLTVT.